The present T cell receptor beta chain was sequenced within a study of PD-L1 blockade in urothelial cancer. Turning to the study itself: The median T cell count in blood samples was more than 110,000.

Time point of the sample: pretreatment peripheral blood. Patients suffered from locally advanced or metastatic urothelial carcinoma. Only in-frame clones appear in the TCRdb table, and some are missing; sequencing was by immunoSEQ multiplex PCR. The profile shows under 100,000 clones, 90% of them singletons. V lost 5 bases, J lost 4 bases, and 17 bases lay in between. This CDR3 comprises 15 residues. CDR1 is MNHEY, CDR2 SVGAGI, per germline. The chain employs TRBV6-5 and TRBJ1-2, with TRBD1 as a possible D gene (5 bases). The clonotype was recovered from a man aged 55 to 69 with urothelial cancer. Sequenced material: PBMCs, taken around atezolizumab (anti-PD-L1) treatment. Here the CDR3 reads CASSLGGGGVYGYTF. The CDR3 DNA reads TGTGCCAGCAGTCTGGGAGGCGGGGGGGTCTATGGCTACACCTTC.